The 19 T cell receptor beta chains below were found in one sample sequenced in a study of blood T cell repertoires in COVID-19 (dated by TCRdb to the early 2020s). The library came from the immunoSEQ multiplex PCR assay. TCRdb's version of the immuneACCESS table is confined to in-frame rearrangements and falls short of the full clone set. An unresolved V gene accounts for under half of the shortfall where checked; the remainder is of unknown origin. The sample table lists approximately 300,000 clones, approximately 84% of them with a count of one. The ten biggest clones cover about 4.6% of the sample. Material: PBMCs or T cells enriched from blood (not recorded which). The source is a man aged 25-45 years who had recovered from COVID-19.

The chain carries TRBV4-2 and TRBJ1-4; the D gene is possibly TRBD1 (5 bases). The germline gives CDR1 LGHNA, CDR2 YNFKEQ. The CDR3 is made up of 17 amino acids. V was trimmed by 4 bases and J by 3 bases, leaving 18 bases between them. As DNA, the CDR3 is TGTGCCAGCAGCCTTAGTTTGTCCGGAGGGGCTAATGAAAAACTGTTTTTT. Translated: CASSLSLSGGANEKLFF.

This chain links TRBV6-5 with TRBJ2-7, with 7 positions matching TRBD1. Germline CDR1 MNHEY, CDR2 SVGAGI. V lost 6 bases to trimming and J lost 6 bases; unmatched junction nucleotides: 8. The CDR3 consists of 13 residues. The CDR3 DNA sequence: TGTGCCAGCAGCCAGGACAGGTTGCGCGAGCAGTACTTC. It translates to CASSQDRLREQYF.

The rearrangement uses TRBV18 and TRBJ2-7; D is possibly TRBD1 (5 bases). Trimming took 6 bases from V and 3 from J, leaving 12 bases between them. Germline V lookup: CDR1 KGHSH, CDR2 LQKENI. This CDR3 is 13 amino acids long. Here the CDR3 reads CASSVDTLYEQYF. CDR3 nucleotides: TGTGCCAGCTCCGTGGACACCCTCTACGAGCAGTACTTC.

This clone has only one observation. This chain joins TRBV9 and TRBJ1-3, with TRBD1 as a possible D gene (5 bases). The V gene lost 3 bases and the J gene lost 0 bases, with 10 bases spanning the gap. The CDR3 has 15 residues. The germline V gene has CDR1 SGDLS and CDR2 YYNGEE. The CDR3 spells CASSARGGSGNTIYF. The CDR3 DNA is TGTGCCAGCAGCGCCCGGGGGGGCTCTGGAAACACCATATATTTT.

This sequence joins TRBV9 and TRBJ2-3, with 10 nucleotides matching TRBD2. V shed 2 bases, J shed 4 bases, and the junction held 7 bases outside the gene matches. The CDR3 runs to 16 residues. CDR1 is SGDLS, CDR2 YYNGEE, per germline. The CDR3 loop is CASSVPPSGGSDTQYF. The DNA of the CDR3 is TGTGCCAGCAGCGTCCCGCCTAGCGGGGGATCAGATACGCAGTATTTT.

This clone was picked up a small number of times. The V call is TRBV28, the J call TRBJ1-1, with 10 bases fitting TRBD1. CDR1 is MDHEN, CDR2 SYDVKM, per germline. CDR3 length equals 12 residues. The V gene end was trimmed by 10 bases and the J gene end by 6 bases; junction bases not matched to a gene: 5. CDR3 residues: CAIQGQGSEAFF. The DNA of the CDR3 is TGTGCCATCCAGGGACAGGGGTCTGAAGCTTTCTTT.

V is TRBV4-2 and J is TRBJ2-3; perhaps TRBD1 as D (5 bases). This CDR3 is 14 amino acids long. The germline V gene has CDR1 LGHNA and CDR2 YNFKEQ. Trimming removed 5 bases at V and 3 bases at J, with 12 bases between. CDR3 sequence (DNA): TGTGCCAGCAGCGAAAAGGGGCTTACAGATACGCAGTATTTT. Amino acid sequence: CASSEKGLTDTQYF.

The chain carries TRBV5-1 and TRBJ2-7; D is perhaps TRBD2 (5 bases). The CDR3 loop spans 14 amino acids. Germline V gene lookup returns CDR1 SGHRS and CDR2 YFSETQ. V lost 6 bases and J lost 2, with 15 bases in between. The CDR3 spells CASKYGPRAYEQYF. In DNA form, the CDR3 reads TGCGCCAGCAAGTACGGGCCGAGGGCCTACGAGCAGTACTTC.

The chain carries TRBV30 and TRBJ1-1, with TRBD1 matching over 7 bases. The CDR3 extends over 14 amino acids. Looked up from germline, CDR1 is GTSNPN and CDR2 is SVGIG (reference sequence). Unmatched junction bases numbered 5, after V lost 3 bases and J lost 1 base. The CDR3 coding sequence is TGTGCCTGGAGCACAGGGGAGTGGAACACTGAAGCTTTCTTT. Protein sequence: CAWSTGEWNTEAFF. The full variable domain, completed using reference TRBV30 and TRBJ1-1, is SQTIHQWPATLVQPVGSPLSLECTVEGTSNPNLYWYRQAAGRGLQLLFYSVGIGQISSEVPQNLSASRPQDRQFILSSKKLLLSDSGFYLCAWSTGEWNTEAFFGQGTRLTVV.

The gene calls are TRBV15 and TRBJ2-2, with D perhaps TRBD2 (7 bases). Deletions cut 0 bases from V and 3 bases from J, with 11 bases between. The length of the CDR3 is 16 residues. Germline V gene sequence: CDR1 LNHNV, CDR2 YYDKDF (reference sequence). This CDR3 reads CATSREGGLDTGELFF. The CDR3 DNA follows: TGTGCCACCAGCAGAGAGGGGGGGCTTGACACCGGGGAGCTGTTTTTT.

The CDR3 loop reads CASSYDSGEQFF. The CDR3 nucleotides read TGTGCCAGCAGTTACGACTCGGGGGAGCAGTTCTTC. The chain couples TRBV6-6 to TRBJ2-1; the D gene is possibly TRBD2 (5 bases). The germline V and J ends were trimmed by 2 bases and 10 bases, with 9 bases remaining between them. The CDR3 has 12 amino acids. Germline-derived CDR1 and CDR2 are MNHNY and SVGAGI (reference sequence).

This rearrangement joins TRBV11-3 to TRBJ2-7; 10 nucleotides match TRBD2. Looked up from germline, CDR1 is SGHNT and CDR2 is YENEEA. Trimming took 6 bases from V and 5 from J; bases not matched to a gene: 7. This CDR3 is 14 amino acids long. This CDR3 is CASSLAGVMNEQYF. In nucleotides, the CDR3 is TGTGCCAGCAGTCTAGCGGGAGTCATGAACGAGCAGTACTTC.

The V call is TRBV7-2, the J call TRBJ1-3, with D possibly matching TRBD1 (5 bases). CDR3 length: 16 residues. Trimming removed 5 bases from V and 2 bases from J, with 16 bases in between. Germline CDR1 and CDR2: SGHTA and FQGNSA. The CDR3 loop is CASSLLRQTAGNTIYF. CDR3 nucleotides: TGTGCCAGCAGCCTACTTCGACAGACCGCTGGAAACACCATATATTTT.

The rearrangement joins TRBV18 to TRBJ1-3; no definite D call. V lost 3 bases to trimming and J lost 4 bases, with 10 bases between them. Per the germline V gene, CDR1 is KGHSH and CDR2 is LQKENI. The CDR3 length is 14 residues. CDR3 protein: CASSPPGPGNTIYF. Written as DNA, the CDR3 is TGTGCCAGCTCACCCCCAGGTCCCGGAAACACCATATATTTT.

This clone is a singleton in its sample. The rearrangement uses TRBV19 and TRBJ2-7, with D tentatively TRBD1 (6 bases). The germline V and J ends were trimmed by 4 bases and 4 bases, with 14 bases remaining between them. The CDR3 runs 14 residues. Germline V gene data show CDR1 as LNHDA and CDR2 as SQIVND (reference sequence). CDR3 coding DNA: TGTGCCAGTAGTACCCGAGGGACACAATACGAGCAGTACTTC. It translates to CASSTRGTQYEQYF.

The rearrangement uses TRBV18 and TRBJ1-3; D is perhaps TRBD1 (5 bases). The CDR3 totals 16 residues. The V gene's germline CDR1 is KGHSH and CDR2 LQKENI. V gave up 3 bases and J gave up 0 bases, with 12 bases separating them. The CDR3 loop is CASSPVDSVSGNTIYF. In DNA, the CDR3 is TGTGCCAGCTCACCGGTTGACAGCGTCTCTGGAAACACCATATATTTT.

The chain is built from TRBV12-3 or TRBV12-4 and TRBJ1-2, with D unclear. The CDR3 totals 13 residues. Trimming pared 5 bases from V and 4 bases from J, leaving 11 bases between. The CDR3: CASSASKPYGYTF. In DNA, the CDR3 is TGTGCCAGCAGTGCGTCAAAACCCTATGGCTACACCTTC.

This clone has a single count. V usage is TRBV28 and J usage is TRBJ1-6; a possible D gene is TRBD1 (6 bases). CDR1 MDHEN and CDR2 SYDVKM come from the germline V gene. CDR3 size: 19 residues. Trimming pared 3 bases from V and 2 bases from J, leaving 20 bases between. The CDR3 DNA reads TGTGCCAGCAGTTTGGACCCCTCAGGGGTTCAAGCCTATAATTCACCCCTCCACTTT. Translated, it gives CASSLDPSGVQAYNSPLHF.

The genes are TRBV6-1 and TRBJ1-5; D might be TRBD1 (5 bases). Trimming cost V 2 bases and J 9 bases, with 17 bases left between them. The CDR3 consists of 15 residues. Germline V lookup: CDR1 MNHNS, CDR2 SASEGT. CDR3 residues: CASSEKGTAGRPQHF. In DNA form, the CDR3 reads TGTGCCAGCAGTGAAAAGGGGACTGCAGGGCGGCCCCAGCATTTT.